This entry lists 30 T cell receptor beta chains sequenced from one sample in a study of OX40 agonist ivuxolimab in advanced cancers. Here immunoSEQ multiplex PCR was the method, and the copy in TCRdb shows in-frame clones only, minus some. The sample includes about 80,000 clones, around 84% seen only once; the top ten take 6.6%. The sequenced sample was CD4+ or CD8+ T cells sorted from blood, obtained in a trial of the OX40 agonist ivuxolimab. The source is an adult with an advanced solid tumor such as melanoma, head and neck, liver or kidney cancer.

The genes are TRBV7-2 and TRBJ2-7, with 12 bases fitting TRBD2. Germline V gene data show CDR1 as SGHTA and CDR2 as FQGNSA. The trim removed 4 bases at V and 5 bases at J, leaving 9 bases unmatched. The CDR3 is 16 residues long. CDR3 in DNA: TGTGCCAGCAGCTCGCCGGGACTAGCGGGCGCGAACGAGCAGTACTTC. It specifies CASSSPGLAGANEQYF.

The V call is TRBV7-3, the J call TRBJ2-3; D may be TRBD2 (6 bases). Trimming left V 3 bases short and J 5 bases short, with 18 bases between. Germline V gene lookup returns CDR1 SGHTA and CDR2 FQGTGA. The CDR3 totals 16 residues. In DNA form, the CDR3 reads TGTGCCAGCAGCTTGGCCTCGGGAGCCCGGGGAGATACGCAGTATTTT. Translation gives CASSLASGARGDTQYF.

The chain uses TRBV5-1 and TRBJ2-5; 9 bases are a match to TRBD1. CDR3 length: 16 amino acids. Germline CDR1 and CDR2: SGHRS and YFSETQ. The V segment lost 0 bases and the J segment 1 base; nucleotides outside the gene matches: 4. The CDR3 region is CASSLGSTGGQETQYF. CDR3 DNA: TGCGCCAGCAGCTTGGGTTCGACAGGGGGCCAAGAGACCCAGTACTTC.

The gene calls are TRBV7-9 and TRBJ1-5; D gene ambiguous. In germline, CDR1 is SEHNR, CDR2 FQNEAQ (reference sequence). Trimming cost V 3 bases and J 7 bases, with 13 bases left between them. The CDR3 totals 14 residues. As DNA, the CDR3 is TGTGCCAGCAGCTTTACTGGGCAGAGGCAGCCCCAGCATTTT. This encodes CASSFTGQRQPQHF.

The chain uses TRBV5-1 and TRBJ1-4, with D unresolved. V lost 1 base to trimming and J lost 8 bases, with 6 bases between them. The CDR3 extends over 12 amino acids. CDR1 is SGHRS, CDR2 YFSETQ, per germline. CDR3 in amino acids: CASSLTPEKLFF. The CDR3 DNA reads as TGCGCCAGCAGCTTGACTCCGGAAAAACTGTTTTTT.

The chain employs TRBV28 and TRBJ2-7; no definite D call. The CDR3 consists of 19 residues. Per germline, CDR1 MDHEN and CDR2 SYDVKM. Trimming shortened V by 4 bases and J by 4 bases, and 29 bases separated the two germline ends. The CDR3 spells CASSSSLVPVQSRLYEQYF. CDR3 DNA sequence: TGTGCCAGCAGTTCCAGTTTAGTCCCGGTGCAATCCCGCCTATACGAGCAGTACTTC.

With regard to this clone: The same CDR3 also results from other DNA sequences found in this sample. The CDR3 here is CASSLGSNTEAFF. CDR3 in DNA: TGTGCCAGCAGCCTGGGGTCGAACACTGAAGCTTTCTTT. The rearrangement links TRBV7-9 to TRBJ1-1; D unclear. The V end was cut by 5 bases, the J end by 1 base, with 8 bases between. Germline loops: CDR1 SEHNR, CDR2 FQNEAQ (reference sequence). The CDR3 consists of 13 residues.

The rearrangement joins TRBV5-1 to TRBJ2-5; 8 nucleotides line up with TRBD1. V gave up 4 bases and J gave up 5 bases; unmatched junction bases: 13. The CDR3 is 16 residues long. The germline V gene encodes CDR1 SGHRS and CDR2 YFSETQ. CDR3 bases: TGCGCCAGCAGCGACCAGACACAGGGGGAGTTCGAGACCCAGTACTTC. The encoded protein is CASSDQTQGEFETQYF.

The chain is built from TRBV28 and TRBJ1-6; D call uncertain. The CDR3 covers 13 residues. Germline V gene data show CDR1 as MDHEN and CDR2 as SYDVKM. Trimming took off 4 bases at V and 14 bases at J, with 15 bases between the two ends. In DNA, the CDR3 is TGTGCCAGCAGTTCAATCGCAGAGGAATCCCTCCACTTT. It specifies CASSSIAEESLHF.

This chain links TRBV4-3 with TRBJ2-2; D ambiguous. Between the trimmed V and J ends, which lost 2 bases and 0 bases, there was a span of 4 bases. CDR1 is LGHNA and CDR2 is YSLEER in the germline V gene. CDR3 length: 14 residues. CDR3 nucleotides: TGCGCCAGCAGCCAAACTGCGAACACCGGGGAGCTGTTTTTT. Its translation is CASSQTANTGELFF.

The chain couples TRBV4-2 to TRBJ2-1, with TRBD2 matching over 12 bases. This CDR3 spans 20 amino acids. Germline assignment: CDR1 LGHNA and CDR2 YNFKEQ. Trimming cost V 0 bases and J 7 bases; bases outside gene matches: 16. The CDR3 sequence: CASSQESLVAGTSGLNEQFF. DNA for the CDR3: TGTGCCAGCAGCCAAGAATCGCTCGTCGCCGGGACTAGCGGGTTAAATGAGCAGTTCTTC.

This chain uses TRBV14 with TRBJ2-5, with no clear D. Germline loops: CDR1 SGHDN, CDR2 FVKESK. The CDR3 has 17 residues. The V and J ends lost 1 base and 7 bases respectively, with 22 bases between them. CDR3 amino acids: CASSQGVKDGPRGTQYF. The CDR3 DNA reads as TGTGCCAGCAGCCAAGGCGTCAAGGACGGTCCAAGAGGGACCCAGTACTTC.

This clone was seen only once. This chain uses TRBV9 with TRBJ2-5, with D perhaps TRBD2 (6 bases). The CDR3 loop spans 15 amino acids. CDR1 SGDLS and CDR2 YYNGEE come from the germline V gene. V gave up 0 bases and J gave up 5 bases, with 14 bases separating them. The CDR3: CASSVAPSVGETQYF. CDR3 sequence (DNA): TGTGCCAGCAGCGTAGCACCTAGCGTGGGGGAGACCCAGTACTTC.

This chain joins TRBV7-2 and TRBJ1-1; maybe TRBD1 (5 bases). This CDR3 has 14 residues. Trimming left V 4 bases short and J 0 bases short, with 9 bases between. Germline lookup yields CDR1 SGHTA and CDR2 FQGNSA. The CDR3 loop is CASSSDSLNTEAFF. Written as DNA, the CDR3 is TGTGCCAGCAGCTCTGACAGTTTGAACACTGAAGCTTTCTTT. Using reference TRBV7-2 and TRBJ1-1 for the parts outside the CDR3, the full variable domain is GAGVSQSPSNKVTEKGKDVELRCDPISGHTALYWYRQSLGQGLEFLIYFQGNSAPDKSGLPSDRFSAERTGGSVSTLTIQRTQQEDSAVYLCASSSDSLNTEAFFGQGTRLTVV.

The rearrangement joins TRBV2 to TRBJ2-3, with D tentatively TRBD2 (5 bases). This CDR3 comprises 14 residues. The ends were cut back, 10 bases at V and 3 bases at J, with 17 bases in the middle. Per the germline V gene, CDR1 is SNHLY and CDR2 is FYNNEI. The CDR3 here is CATSSPDGTDTQYF. The CDR3, as DNA: TGTGCCACTTCTAGCCCCGACGGGACAGATACGCAGTATTTT.

The chain recombines TRBV6-1 with TRBJ1-6; D remains ambiguous. The CDR3 is 15 amino acids. Germline lookup yields CDR1 MNHNS and CDR2 SASEGT. Trimming stripped 1 base from V and 9 bases from J, with 13 bases between. CDR3 protein: CASSEVSDIGSPLHF. CDR3 bases: TGTGCCAGCAGTGAAGTGTCCGACATTGGTTCACCCCTCCACTTT.

The genes are TRBV2 and TRBJ1-4; 7 bases map to TRBD1. Germline trimming cut 6 bases from V and 8 bases from J; bases unmatched to any gene: 6. From germline, CDR1 is SNHLY and CDR2 FYNNEI. The CDR3 has 13 residues. CDR3 loop: CASRGGTAEKLFF. The CDR3 DNA reads as TGTGCCAGCAGGGGTGGGACAGCCGAAAAACTGTTTTTT.

J is TRBJ2-1 and V is TRBV5-4; 8 nucleotides match TRBD1. This CDR3 comprises 12 residues. The germline CDR1 and CDR2 sequences are SGHNT and YYREEE (reference sequence). The junction had 6 bases not matched to a gene; V was cut back by 5 bases and J by 11 bases. The CDR3 here is CASREQGGKQFF. The CDR3 nucleotides read TGTGCCAGCAGGGAACAGGGGGGAAAGCAGTTCTTC.

The V gene is TRBV10-2, the J gene TRBJ1-6; D perhaps matches TRBD1 (5 bases). The germline CDR1 and CDR2 sequences are WSHSY and SAAADI. Trimming pared 3 bases from V and 6 bases from J, leaving 6 bases between. This CDR3 is 13 amino acids long. This CDR3 reads CASSDQGNSPLHF. For the CDR3, the DNA is TGCGCCAGCAGTGATCAGGGTAATTCACCCCTCCACTTT.

The chain is built from TRBV12-1 and TRBJ1-5; the table assigns TRBD1, which was not confirmed against the DNA. TRBV12-1 is a known pseudogene. This CDR3 has 14 amino acids. The CDR3: CASSRNRGNQPQHF. The CDR3, as DNA: TGTGCCAGCAGCCGTAACAGGGGGAATCAGCCCCAGCATTTT.

The chain employs TRBV29-1 and TRBJ1-2, with D maybe TRBD1 (5 bases). Germline V gives CDR1 SQVTM, CDR2 ANQGSEA. V was pared by 7 bases and J by 7 bases, with 13 bases between. The CDR3 runs to 11 residues. CDR3 in DNA: TGCAGCGGGGGCGAAAACGGTGGCTACACCTTC. Amino acids: CSGGENGGYTF.

This clone has a single count. The V call is TRBV7-8, the J call TRBJ2-1; D is perhaps TRBD1 or TRBD2 (5 bases each). Germline assignment: CDR1 SGHVS and CDR2 FQNEAQ. Trimming took 6 bases from V and 8 from J, leaving 17 bases between them. CDR3 length: 14 residues. The CDR3 DNA reads as TGTGCCAGCAGTTGGGACCCCCAGTCCCATGAGCAGTTCTTC. Translating it yields CASSWDPQSHEQFF.

V and J are TRBV7-9 and TRBJ1-6; D remains unclear. V lost 5 bases to trimming and J lost 10 bases, with 21 bases between them. The germline CDR1 and CDR2 sequences are SEHNR and FQNEAQ (reference sequence). This CDR3 comprises 16 residues. CDR3 amino acids: CASSPGVYGLGSPLHF. CDR3 DNA: TGTGCCAGCAGCCCTGGGGTGTATGGGCTGGGGTCACCCCTCCACTTT.

This chain uses TRBV5-6 with TRBJ1-2, with D maybe TRBD1 (5 bases). The V end lost 0 bases, the J end lost 3 bases, and 12 bases lay between the germline ends. Germline CDR1 reads SGHDT; CDR2 reads YYEEEE. This CDR3 spans 15 amino acids. CDR3 protein: CASSLADGGYYGYTF. The CDR3 DNA sequence: TGTGCCAGCAGCTTGGCCGATGGGGGGTACTATGGCTACACCTTC.

The genes are TRBV7-9 and TRBJ2-3; no firm D call. The CDR3 runs to 14 residues. Germline V gene data show CDR1 as SEHNR and CDR2 as FQNEAQ (reference sequence). The V end lost 1 base, the J end lost 2 bases, and 7 bases lay between the germline ends. CDR3 sequence (DNA): TGTGCCAGCAGCTTAGGCAGTTTCACAGATACGCAGTATTTT. Its translation: CASSLGSFTDTQYF.

In its sample, this clone was seen once. The chain has TRBV6-6 and TRBJ2-7, with 7 positions matching TRBD2. CDR3 size: 12 residues. V lost 3 bases and J lost 7; bases outside the gene matches: 3. Germline V gives CDR1 MNHNY, CDR2 SVGAGI (reference sequence). The CDR3 loop reads CASSYPAGEQYV. CDR3 in DNA: TGTGCCAGCAGTTATCCAGCGGGGGAGCAGTACGTC.

The J gene is TRBJ2-3, the V gene TRBV21-1; TRBD2, the table's D call, lacks a check against the DNA. TRBV21-1 represents a pseudogene. CDR3 length equals 22 residues. CDR3 residues: CASSKGEKGLYYPLGGTDTQYF. The CDR3 nucleotides read TGTGCCAGCAGCAAAGGGGAAAAGGGACTATATTACCCCCTAGGAGGCACAGATACGCAGTATTTT.

The chain combines TRBV21-1 with TRBJ2-7; whether TRBD1, the table's D call, matches the DNA was not checked. TRBV21-1 is a pseudogene. The CDR3 totals 15 residues. The CDR3 protein is CASSGRDTLCYEQYV. CDR3 coding DNA: TGTGCCAGCAGCGGTCGGGACACCCTGTGCTACGAGCAGTACGTC.

The chain has TRBV19 and TRBJ1-5; D gene ambiguous. Trimming cost V 5 bases and J 3 bases, with 11 bases left between them. This CDR3 comprises 14 residues. Germline assignment: CDR1 LNHDA and CDR2 SQIVND (reference sequence). CDR3 nucleotide sequence: TGTGCCAGTAGTCCCGGACTACCCAATCAGCCCCAGCATTTT. Encoded protein: CASSPGLPNQPQHF. Together with reference TRBV19 and TRBJ1-5, the CDR3 gives the full variable domain: DGGITQSPKYLFRKEGQNVTLSCEQNLNHDAMYWYRQDPGQGLRLIYYSQIVNDFQKGDIAEGYSVSREKKESFPLTVTSAQKNPTAFYLCASSPGLPNQPQHFGDGTRLSIL.

This chain connects TRBV11-2 to TRBJ2-5; the D gene is possibly TRBD2 (5 bases). Trimming stripped 6 bases from V and 1 base from J, with 15 bases between. CDR3 size: 15 residues. Germline CDR1 and CDR2: SGHAT and FQNNGV. This CDR3 reads CASRWNEGFQETQYF. CDR3 nucleotide sequence: TGTGCCAGCAGATGGAACGAGGGATTCCAAGAGACCCAGTACTTC.